The subject of this entry is one TCR beta chain. There is no known antigen for this receptor. The junction differs from germline at one of its ends, possibly a read error. This record belongs to a study of CD4 and CD8 cells across lung adenocarcinoma regions (dated by TCRdb to 2016 to 2019). About the full investigation: Intratumor heterogeneity of the T cell receptor repertoire was examined by comparing tumor centers with tumor margins.

The donors were patients who had localized lung adenocarcinoma, which is a subtype of non-small cell lung cancer. These samples came from the centers of localized lung adenocarcinomas. For TCR repertoire analysis, CD8+ T cells from tumor tissue were profiled apart from CD4+ T cells. The library was generated by PCR. The instrument given in TCRdb is HiSeq X Ten. TCRdb itself trimmed the public reads at Q25 with fastp, ran MiXCR and retained productive beta chains. Duplicate CDR3 protein sequences are folded into a single record with the most common DNA and genes. This sample comprises roughly 16,000 distinct CDR3 sequences, around 50% of them detected only once. The ten biggest clones cover approximately 29% of the sample. CDR1 and CDR2 were assigned from the germline V gene as MNHNS and SASEGT. The CDR3 contains 16 residues, cysteine and phenylalanine counted. Only the CDR3 DNA stays, 48 bases, in frame from base 1.

The sequence is built from TRBV6-1 and TRBJ2-4; 6 matching bases give a weak D call of TRBD2. The J call is in doubt because the DNA end fits TRBJ2-3 better. The sample comprised CD8+ T cells from the center of a lung tumor. According to the study, the label for this sample's cell subset or site signals: tumor center region. This receptor was identified in a female donor with lung adenocarcinoma. The CD4 and CD8 labels of this study may be unreliable. The encoded CDR3 is CASRNPGGAVTNTQYF. The base sequence is TGTGCCAGCAGGAACCCGGGCGGGGCGGTCACAAATACGCAGTATTTT.